Sequencing of this TCR beta chain was carried out in a study of T cells in women clearing cervical HPV infection. Turning to the study itself: For cases, blood was sampled a median 149 days after lesion detection, interquartile range roughly 90 to 230 days.

TCR beta CDR3 amplified by multiplex PCR from approximately 1,300 ng genomic DNA. TCRdb's copy holds only in-frame clones and misses some; the assay was immunoSEQ multiplex PCR. The sample includes 20,000 to 25,000 clones. Each participant carried one incident cervical HPV16 infection only. Note on this clone: Its antigen is as yet unknown. The CDR3 end lies 3 residues beyond the end of the read and is filled in from the germline J gene.

General study findings and limits: It is unknown whether associations predate infection; no effector/memory or HPV-specific sorting.

Trimming removed 4 bases at V and 9 bases at J, with 14 bases between. The CDR3 totals 14 residues. The germline gives CDR1 SGHDT, CDR2 YYEEEE. This TCR came from a woman between 18 and 75 years old with a cervical HPV16 infection that either progressed to CIN3+ or cleared (not recorded which). The sample comprised blood buffy coat. This rearrangement joins TRBV5-6 to TRBJ1-6, with D possibly being TRBD1 (6 bases). The part of the CDR3 DNA that was read is TGTGCCAGCAGCCCCGGACAGAGAAGTTCACCC. As protein: CASSPGQRSSP. The entire CDR3 protein is CASSPGQRSSPLHF.